The 17 T cell receptor beta chains in this list originate from one sample, sequenced in a study of early T cells in non-severe SARS-CoV-2 infection. MiXCR, applied by TCRdb to the 5' RACE reads, yields one record per CDR3 protein. The table shows about 17,000 distinct CDR3 sequences, with about 5.6% occurring only once. The starting material was whole blood, obtained at baseline. The source is an adult who was a healthcare worker with PCR-confirmed SARS-CoV-2 infection or an uninfected control (not recorded which).

This clonotype has a count of ten or more. The chain is built from TRBV5-5 and TRBJ1-5, with a tentative D call TRBD1 (5 bases). Looked up from germline, CDR1 is SGHKS and CDR2 is YYEKEE (reference sequence). V shed 5 bases and J shed 8 bases, with 17 bases lying between them. CDR3 size: 14 residues. Here the CDR3 reads CASSIMEGMEPQHF. DNA for the CDR3: TGTGCCAGCAGTATCATGGAGGGGATGGAGCCCCAGCATTTT.

This clonotype was recorded many times. The CDR3 DNA sequence: TGCGCCAGCAGCTTGGGACAGACCCACCCTGGCTACACCTTC. This gives the protein CASSLGQTHPGYTF. The chain uses TRBV5-1 and TRBJ1-2; D is perhaps TRBD1 (5 bases). CDR1 SGHRS and CDR2 YFSETQ come from the germline V gene. The V and J ends lost 0 bases and 7 bases respectively, with 13 bases between them. The CDR3 sequence is 14 residues long.

This clonotype was found a few times. The V gene is TRBV30, the J gene TRBJ2-1, with 13 bases matching TRBD2. The V gene's germline CDR1 is GTSNPN and CDR2 SVGIG (reference sequence). V shed 0 bases, J shed 4 bases, and the junction held 12 bases outside the gene matches. The CDR3 consists of 19 residues. CDR3 bases: TGTGCCTGGAGTGTACTTGGACTAGCGGGGGCCGAATTTTACAATGAGCAGTTCTTC. It is translated as CAWSVLGLAGAEFYNEQFF.

In its sample, this clonotype ranks as medium-sized. V gene TRBV5-6 combines with J gene TRBJ2-7; D not certain. CDR1 is SGHDT and CDR2 is YYEEEE in the germline V gene. The CDR3 covers 15 residues. The germline V and J ends were trimmed by 3 bases and 3 bases, with 16 bases remaining between them. The CDR3 loop reads CASSSNDWKGYEQYF. For the CDR3, the DNA is TGTGCCAGCAGCTCAAACGACTGGAAGGGCTACGAGCAGTACTTC.

This clonotype was seen repeatedly, ten times or more. The rearrangement uses TRBV5-1 and TRBJ2-3, with D tentatively TRBD2 (6 bases). The germline CDR1 and CDR2 sequences are SGHRS and YFSETQ. V was trimmed by 4 bases and J by 3 bases, leaving 21 bases between them. The CDR3 contains 17 residues. The CDR3 loop reads CASSPGLRVAETDTQYF. In nucleotides, the CDR3 is TGCGCCAGCAGCCCCGGACTGCGGGTAGCGGAAACAGATACGCAGTATTTT.

By proportion, this clonotype is medium-sized (0.01 to 0.1%). The CDR3 sequence: CSVEDGIGASGETDTQYF. In DNA, the CDR3 is TGCAGCGTTGAAGATGGTATCGGCGCTAGCGGGGAGACAGATACGCAGTATTTT. The chain recombines TRBV29-1 with TRBJ2-3; 9 nucleotides align to TRBD2. CDR1 is SQVTM, CDR2 ANQGSEA, per germline. V lost 0 bases to trimming and J lost 3 bases; unmatched junction nucleotides: 13. The CDR3 loop spans 18 amino acids.

At least ten counts were recorded for this clonotype. The chain is built from TRBV19 and TRBJ2-3; unclear D gene. This CDR3 is 12 amino acids long. CDR1 is LNHDA, CDR2 SQIVND, per germline (reference sequence). V was cut by 5 bases and J by 8 bases, with 11 bases left in between. CDR3 in amino acids: CASSPAGRTQYF. The CDR3 nucleotides read TGTGCCAGTAGTCCGGCAGGCCGTACGCAGTATTTT. Complete variable domain (other parts from reference TRBV19 and TRBJ2-3): DGGITQSPKYLFRKEGQNVTLSCEQNLNHDAMYWYRQDPGQGLRLIYYSQIVNDFQKGDIAEGYSVSREKKESFPLTVTSAQKNPTAFYLCASSPAGRTQYFGPGTRLTVL.

By share of the sample, this clonotype is large (0.1 to 1%). This chain uses TRBV6-1 with TRBJ2-1; no firm D call. CDR3 length equals 13 residues. V was pared by 11 bases and J by 3 bases, with 14 bases between. Germline loops: CDR1 MNHNS, CDR2 SASEGT. CDR3 sequence reads: CALVSNLYNEQFF. In DNA, the CDR3 is TGTGCCCTCGTCTCCAATCTCTACAATGAGCAGTTCTTC.

The rearrangement uses TRBV12-3 or TRBV12-4 and TRBJ2-1; no clear D gene. With 2 bases removed from V and 9 bases from J, the gap between germline ends came to 5 bases. This CDR3 spans 11 amino acids. The CDR3 coding sequence is TGTGCCAGCAGTTTAAGACTTGAGCAGTTCTTC. This gives the protein CASSLRLEQFF.

This clonotype was picked up many times. The chain combines TRBV12-3 or TRBV12-4 with TRBJ1-1; TRBD1 aligns across 8 bases. The J segment lost 2 bases and the V segment lost 6 bases, leaving 5 bases of the junction unmatched. This CDR3 is 14 amino acids long. CDR3 coding DNA: TGTGCCAGCAGACTGGGACAGGTCAACACTGAAGCTTTCTTT. It yields the protein CASRLGQVNTEAFF.

In its sample, this clonotype was seen many times. The V and J genes are TRBV18 and TRBJ2-7, with D perhaps TRBD1 or TRBD2 (5 bases each). V was pared by 3 bases and J by 7 bases, with 16 bases between. Germline loops: CDR1 KGHSH, CDR2 LQKENI. This CDR3 spans 14 amino acids. The CDR3 spells CASSPGTPQREQYF. As DNA, the CDR3 is TGTGCCAGCTCACCCGGGACCCCTCAGAGGGAGCAGTACTTC. The entire variable domain, with the rest obtained from reference TRBV18 and TRBJ2-7, is as follows: NAGVMQNPRHLVRRRGQEARLRCSPMKGHSHVYWYRQLPEEGLKFMVYLQKENIIDESGMPKERFSAEFPKEGPSILRIQQVVRGDSAAYFCASSPGTPQREQYFGPGTRLTVT.

Many counts were recorded for this clonotype. The V gene is TRBV6-2 or TRBV6-3, the J gene TRBJ1-1; D remains unclear. The CDR3 covers 14 residues. The V end lost 2 bases, the J end lost 5 bases, and 12 bases lay between the germline ends. The germline V gene has CDR1 MNHEY and CDR2 SVGEGT. CDR3 DNA: TGTGCCAGCAGTTACGGGCCGGGGAGTACTGAAGCTTTCTTT. Translation gives CASSYGPGSTEAFF.

This clonotype was recorded many times. This chain joins TRBV7-3 and TRBJ2-2, with D possibly TRBD2 on 5 matching bases. CDR3 length: 19 residues. Germline V gives CDR1 SGHTA, CDR2 FQGTGA. V dropped 5 bases and J dropped 0 bases, with 22 bases sitting between them. CDR3 amino acids: CASSIKSGFRTANTGELFF. CDR3 DNA sequence: TGTGCCAGCAGCATAAAATCGGGGTTTCGGACCGCGAACACCGGGGAGCTGTTTTTT. Looking up the rest from reference TRBV7-3 and TRBJ2-2 gives the full variable domain: GAGVSQTPSNKVTEKGKYVELRCDPISGHTALYWYRQSLGQGPEFLIYFQGTGAADDSGLPNDRFFAVRPEGSVSTLKIQRTERGDSAVYLCASSIKSGFRTANTGELFFGEGSRLTVL.

This clonotype was seen repeatedly, ten times or more. The chain employs TRBV6-4 and TRBJ2-1, with D possibly matching TRBD2 (5 bases). V lost 4 bases to trimming and J lost 9 bases, with 13 bases between them. The CDR3 is 13 residues long. The germline CDR1 and CDR2 sequences are MRHNA and SNTAGT. CDR3 amino acids: CASSVAGVGEQFF. DNA of the CDR3: TGTGCCAGCAGTGTGGCCGGGGTTGGTGAGCAGTTCTTC.

This clonotype was seen ten or more times. V is TRBV3-1 and J is TRBJ1-2; tentative D call: TRBD1 (5 bases). CDR1 and CDR2 (germline): LGHDT, YNNKEL (reference sequence). V dropped 5 bases and J dropped 7 bases, with 8 bases sitting between them. This CDR3 contains 11 residues. CDR3 residues: CASSGQSGYTF. CDR3 DNA: TGTGCCAGCAGCGGACAATCTGGCTACACCTTC. Complete variable domain (other parts from reference TRBV3-1 and TRBJ1-2): DTAVSQTPKYLVTQMGNDKSIKCEQNLGHDTMYWYKQDSKKFLKIMFSYNNKELIINETVPNRFSPKSPDKAHLNLHINSLELGDSAVYFCASSGQSGYTFGSGTRLTVV.

This clonotype occurred many times. The DNA of the CDR3 is TGTGCCAGCAGCCAATCGACTAGTCGCCACGAGCAGTACTTC. It yields the protein CASSQSTSRHEQYF. The V gene is TRBV7-8, the J gene TRBJ2-7; D is perhaps TRBD2 (6 bases). Germline V gene lookup returns CDR1 SGHVS and CDR2 FQNEAQ. The V gene lost 5 bases and the J gene lost 5 bases, with 16 bases spanning the gap. The CDR3 is 14 residues long.

This clonotype was recorded at least ten times. The V and J genes are TRBV5-1 and TRBJ1-2; no firm D call. Germline lookup yields CDR1 SGHRS and CDR2 YFSETQ. Trimming pared 0 bases from V and 0 bases from J, leaving 6 bases between. The CDR3 loop spans 14 amino acids. CDR3 in amino acids: CASSLDTTNYGYTF. Here the CDR3 DNA reads TGCGCCAGCAGCTTGGATACGACTAACTATGGCTACACCTTC.